The clone carrying this T cell receptor (beta chain) was seen more than once but under ten times. The assay was immunoSEQ multiplex PCR, and TCRdb's table has in-frame clones only and misses some. Of fewer than 200,000 clones detected, over 75% appear once; the ten largest clones hold roughly 9%. This entry is derived from a study of blood T cell repertoires in COVID-19. V lost 10 bases to trimming and J lost 10 bases, with 25 bases between them. Germline CDR1 MNHNY, CDR2 SVGAGI (reference sequence). The CDR3 has 14 amino acids. The chain is built from TRBV6-6 and TRBJ1-1; maybe TRBD1 (6 bases). The sequencing input was PBMCs or T cells enriched from blood (not recorded which). The sequence came from a woman under 30 who had recovered from COVID-19. CDR3 protein: CATAESGASGRAFF. DNA for the CDR3: TGTGCCACCGCGGAGTCGGGGGCTAGCGGACGAGCTTTCTTT.